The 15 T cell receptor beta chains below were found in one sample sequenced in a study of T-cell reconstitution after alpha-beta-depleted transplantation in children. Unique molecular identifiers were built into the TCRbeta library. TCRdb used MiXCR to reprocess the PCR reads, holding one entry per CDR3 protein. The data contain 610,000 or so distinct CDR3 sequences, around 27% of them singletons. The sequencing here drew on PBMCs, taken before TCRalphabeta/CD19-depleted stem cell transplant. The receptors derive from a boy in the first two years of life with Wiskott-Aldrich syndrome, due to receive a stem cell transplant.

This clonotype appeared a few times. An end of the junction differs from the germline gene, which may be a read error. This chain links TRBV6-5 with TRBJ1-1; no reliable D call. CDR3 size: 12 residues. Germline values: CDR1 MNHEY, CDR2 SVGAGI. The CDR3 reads CASSSTNNEAFF. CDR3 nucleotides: TGTGCCAGCAGTTCAACGAACAATGAAGCTTTCTTT.

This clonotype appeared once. The CDR3 DNA is TGTGCCACTAAGGGGACTACGAATGAGCAGTTCTTC. It is translated as CATKGTTNEQFF. The chain employs TRBV27 and TRBJ2-1; 7 bases are shared with TRBD2. The CDR3 totals 12 residues. After removal of 10 bases from V and 7 bases from J, the junction contained 7 bases not matched to a gene. Germline V gene sequence: CDR1 MNHEY, CDR2 SMNVEV (reference sequence).

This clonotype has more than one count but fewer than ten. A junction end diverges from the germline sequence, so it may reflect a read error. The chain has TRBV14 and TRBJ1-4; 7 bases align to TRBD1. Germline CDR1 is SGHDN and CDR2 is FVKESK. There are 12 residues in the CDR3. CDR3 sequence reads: CASSQLRDRIFF. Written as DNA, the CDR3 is TGTGCCAGCAGCCAGCTCCGGGACAGAATATTCTTT.

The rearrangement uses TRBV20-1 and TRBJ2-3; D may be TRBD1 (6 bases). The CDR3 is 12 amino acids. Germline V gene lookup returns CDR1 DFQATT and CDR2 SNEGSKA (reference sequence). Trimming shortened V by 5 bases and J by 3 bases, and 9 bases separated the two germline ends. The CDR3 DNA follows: TGCAGTGCTCAACAGGGAACAGATACGCAGTATTTT. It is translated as CSAQQGTDTQYF.

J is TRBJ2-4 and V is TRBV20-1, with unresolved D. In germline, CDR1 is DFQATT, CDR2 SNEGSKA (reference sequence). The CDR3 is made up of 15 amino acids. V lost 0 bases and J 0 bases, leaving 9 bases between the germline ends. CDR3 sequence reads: CSARDLSEAKNIQYF. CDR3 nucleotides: TGCAGTGCTAGAGATCTTTCCGAAGCCAAAAACATTCAGTACTTC.

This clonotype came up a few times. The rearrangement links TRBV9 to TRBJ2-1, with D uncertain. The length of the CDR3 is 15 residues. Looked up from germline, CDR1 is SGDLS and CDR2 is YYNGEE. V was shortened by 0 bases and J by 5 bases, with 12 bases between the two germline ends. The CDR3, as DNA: TGTGCCAGCAGCGTAGCTGGCTCCAGAAACAATGAGCAGTTCTTC. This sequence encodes CASSVAGSRNNEQFF. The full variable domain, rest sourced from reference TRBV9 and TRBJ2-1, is DSGVTQTPKHLITATGQRVTLRCSPRSGDLSVYWYQQSLDQGLQFLIQYYNGEERAKGNILERFSAQQFPDLHSELNLSSLELGDSALYFCASSVAGSRNNEQFFGPGTRLTVL.

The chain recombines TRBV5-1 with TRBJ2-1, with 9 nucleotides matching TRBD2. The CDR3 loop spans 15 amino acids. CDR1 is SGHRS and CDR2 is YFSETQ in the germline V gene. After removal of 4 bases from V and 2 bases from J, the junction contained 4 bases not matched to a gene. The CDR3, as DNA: TGCGCCAGCAGCGCGGCGGGAGGGCCCTACAATGAGCAGTTCTTC. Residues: CASSAAGGPYNEQFF.

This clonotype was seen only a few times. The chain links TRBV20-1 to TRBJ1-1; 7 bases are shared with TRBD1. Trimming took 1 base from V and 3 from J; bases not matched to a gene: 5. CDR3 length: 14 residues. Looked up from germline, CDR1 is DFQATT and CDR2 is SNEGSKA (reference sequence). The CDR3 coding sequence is TGCAGTGCTAGAGTTCGGACAGGTCACACTGAAGCTTTCTTT. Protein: CSARVRTGHTEAFF.

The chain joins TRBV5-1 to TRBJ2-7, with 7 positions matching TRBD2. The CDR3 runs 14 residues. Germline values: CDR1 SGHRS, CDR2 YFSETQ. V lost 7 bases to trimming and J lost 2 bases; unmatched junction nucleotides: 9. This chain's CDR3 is CASREVRGAYEQYF. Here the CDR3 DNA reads TGCGCCAGCCGCGAAGTCCGGGGGGCCTACGAGCAGTACTTC. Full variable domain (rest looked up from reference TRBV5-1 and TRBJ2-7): KAGVTQTPRYLIKTRGQQVTLSCSPISGHRSVSWYQQTPGQGLQFLFEYFSETQRNKGNFPGRFSGRQFSNSRSEMNVSTLELGDSALYLCASREVRGAYEQYFGPGTRLTVT.

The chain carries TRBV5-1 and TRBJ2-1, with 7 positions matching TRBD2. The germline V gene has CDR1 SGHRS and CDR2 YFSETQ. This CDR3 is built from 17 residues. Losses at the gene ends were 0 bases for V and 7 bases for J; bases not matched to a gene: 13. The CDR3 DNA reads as TGCGCCAGCAGCTTGGGGACTAGAAGGATGGGGGTTAATGAGCAGTTCTTC. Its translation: CASSLGTRRMGVNEQFF.

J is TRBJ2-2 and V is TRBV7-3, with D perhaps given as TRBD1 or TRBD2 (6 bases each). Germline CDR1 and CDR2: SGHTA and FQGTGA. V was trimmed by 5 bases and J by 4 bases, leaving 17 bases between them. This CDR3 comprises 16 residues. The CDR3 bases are TGTGCCAGCAGCCCAGGTGGGGGGCTGAGCACCGGGGAGCTGTTTTTT. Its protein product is CASSPGGGLSTGELFF.

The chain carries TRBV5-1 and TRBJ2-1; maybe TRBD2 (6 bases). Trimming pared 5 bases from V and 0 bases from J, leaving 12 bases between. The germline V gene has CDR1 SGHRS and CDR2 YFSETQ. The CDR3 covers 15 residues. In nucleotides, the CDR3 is TGCGCCAGCAGACGCCGGGACTTCTCCTACAATGAGCAGTTCTTC. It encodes CASRRRDFSYNEQFF.

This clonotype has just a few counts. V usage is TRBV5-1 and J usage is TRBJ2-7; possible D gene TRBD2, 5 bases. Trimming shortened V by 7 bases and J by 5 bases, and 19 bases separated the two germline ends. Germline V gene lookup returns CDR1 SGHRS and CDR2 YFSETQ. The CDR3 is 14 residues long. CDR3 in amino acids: CASGPGRMRDEQYF. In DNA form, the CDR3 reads TGCGCCAGCGGGCCCGGAAGGATGAGGGACGAGCAGTACTTC. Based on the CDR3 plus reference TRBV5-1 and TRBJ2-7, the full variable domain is KAGVTQTPRYLIKTRGQQVTLSCSPISGHRSVSWYQQTPGQGLQFLFEYFSETQRNKGNFPGRFSGRQFSNSRSEMNVSTLELGDSALYLCASGPGRMRDEQYFGPGTRLTVT.

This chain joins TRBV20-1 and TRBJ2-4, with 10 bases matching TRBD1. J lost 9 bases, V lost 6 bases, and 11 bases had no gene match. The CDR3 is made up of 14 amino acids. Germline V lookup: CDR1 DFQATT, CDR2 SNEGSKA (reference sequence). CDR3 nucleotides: TGCAGTGCCAGGGGACAGGGGAGTAGGGGCATTCAGTACTTC. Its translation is CSARGQGSRGIQYF.

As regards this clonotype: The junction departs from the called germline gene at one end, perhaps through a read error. DNA for the CDR3: TGTGCCGGCAGGGCGACTAGCGGGAGGGCCTTAGAGACCCAGTACTTC. It encodes CAGRATSGRALETQYF. The V call is TRBV2, the J call TRBJ2-5, with 14 nucleotides matching TRBD2. Germline V gene sequence: CDR1 SNHLY, CDR2 FYNNEI. This CDR3 has 16 amino acids.